The 8 T cell receptor beta chains below come from one sample, sequenced in a study of blood T cell repertoires in COVID-19. Measured with immunoSEQ multiplex PCR; TCRdb has only the in-frame clones, and not every one. The sample carries fewer than 300,000 clones, around 89% recorded once. The sample taken for sequencing was PBMCs or T cells enriched from blood (not recorded which). The origin of the receptors is a man aged 40-50 years who had recovered from COVID-19.

The chain links TRBV5-1 to TRBJ1-1; D uncertain. The V end lost 0 bases, the J end lost 1 base, and 25 bases lay between the germline ends. Germline V CDR1 and CDR2: SGHRS, YFSETQ. This CDR3 has 20 residues. CDR3 nucleotide sequence: TGCGCCAGCAGCTTGGTCCCCTTGGACGGCTGGGCGACTACGAACACTGAAGCTTTCTTT. Residues: CASSLVPLDGWATTNTEAFF.

V is TRBV27 and J is TRBJ2-5; 7 nucleotides align to TRBD1. The CDR3 runs 16 residues. V dropped 5 bases and J dropped 4; count of bases not matched to a gene: 13. Germline V lookup: CDR1 MNHEY, CDR2 SMNVEV (reference sequence). CDR3 in amino acids: CASSTLMTGMGETQYF. CDR3 in DNA: TGTGCCAGCAGTACCCTGATGACAGGGATGGGAGAGACCCAGTACTTC.

Remarks on this clone: One end of the junction varies from germline; a read error may be responsible. V gene TRBV7-7 combines with J gene TRBJ2-2; a possible D gene is TRBD1 (6 bases). This CDR3 spans 14 amino acids. Germline CDR1 reads SSHAT; CDR2 reads FNYEAQ (reference sequence). The CDR3 nucleotides are TGTGCTAGCAGCTTTAGTACAGGGCCCGGGGAGCTGTTTTTT. Translated: CASSFSTGPGELFF.

The V and J genes are TRBV6-5 and TRBJ2-7; D may be TRBD2 (5 bases). This CDR3 is built from 12 residues. Germline CDR1 reads MNHEY; CDR2 reads SVGAGI. Trimming left V 6 bases short and J 6 bases short, with 12 bases between. The CDR3 DNA reads as TGTGCCAGCAGCCCGTACGGGGTCGAGCAGTACTTC. Residues: CASSPYGVEQYF.

The chain is built from TRBV7-2 and TRBJ2-3; 7 nucleotides line up with TRBD2. Germline loops: CDR1 SGHTA, CDR2 FQGNSA. The V gene end was trimmed by 1 base and the J gene end by 6 bases; junction bases not matched to a gene: 13. There are 17 residues in the CDR3. CDR3 loop: CASSLDSGGSPRDTQYF. The CDR3 nucleotides read TGTGCCAGCAGCTTAGACAGCGGCGGGAGCCCCCGGGATACGCAGTATTTT.

The chain is built from TRBV2 and TRBJ1-2; 9 nucleotides line up with TRBD1. The CDR3 extends over 16 amino acids. Per the germline V gene, CDR1 is SNHLY and CDR2 is FYNNEI. V trimming: 9 bases; J trimming: 6 bases; junction bases outside the gene matches: 17. CDR3 residues: CARTPGQGFPGDGYTF. The CDR3 DNA follows: TGTGCCAGGACTCCGGGACAGGGCTTTCCAGGCGATGGCTACACCTTC.

The chain is built from TRBV7-8 and TRBJ2-1; 12 bases are a match to TRBD2. The CDR3 loop spans 14 amino acids. Unmatched junction bases numbered 8, after V lost 5 bases and J lost 12 bases. CDR1 SGHVS and CDR2 FQNEAQ come from the germline V gene. CDR3 region: CASSRLAGEVGQFF. DNA for the CDR3: TGTGCCAGCAGCCGACTAGCGGGAGAGGTTGGGCAGTTCTTC.

This chain links TRBV7-9 with TRBJ2-1; 11 bases are a match to TRBD2. Trimming took 5 bases from V and 7 from J; bases not matched to a gene: 13. CDR1 and CDR2 (germline): SEHNR, FQNEAQ (reference sequence). The CDR3 extends over 17 amino acids. The CDR3 nucleotides are TGTGCCAGCAGCCTGATACCACGGCTAGCGGGGGGAAATGAGCAGTTCTTC. Translating it yields CASSLIPRLAGGNEQFF.